The present T cell receptor (beta chain) was sequenced within a study of T cells after yellow fever vaccination. Across the study: Libraries from low-cell-number fractions were prepared with the SMART-Seq v4 Ultra Low Input RNA kit. Study results and caveats: The study noted that FACS-sorted repertoires could contain abundant clonotypes contaminating from the bulk population.

Per the germline V gene, CDR1 is SGHRS and CDR2 is YFSETQ. Trimming pared 0 bases from V and 2 bases from J, leaving 8 bases between. The CDR3 runs 14 residues. Points on this clonotype: Antigen unknown.

Universal primer sites and UMIs were introduced during 5'RACE template-switching synthesis of TCR cDNA. TCRdb reprocessed the 5' RACE reads with MiXCR, giving one entry per CDR3 protein. Of under 500,000 distinct CDR3 sequences detected, around a sixth appear once; the ten largest clones hold 15% to 20%. The sequencing here drew on PBMCs, taken before the yellow fever booster vaccination. The gene calls are TRBV5-1 and TRBJ1-2, with D unclear. The receptor was isolated from a man aged 18 to 29 who received the YFV17D yellow fever vaccine. DNA of the CDR3: TGCGCCAGCAGCTTGGGAGTTTCGAACTATGGCTACACCTTC. Translated: CASSLGVSNYGYTF.